This note documents a single T cell receptor beta chain sequence. Data came from immunoSEQ multiplex PCR; TCRdb stores just in-frame clones and leaves some out. The sample carries about 80,000 clones, roughly 82% recorded once. The data were obtained in a study of control samples from healthy donors and cancer patients. CDR1 is SQVTM, CDR2 ANQGSEA, per germline. Trimming removed 5 bases from V and 7 bases from J, with 15 bases in between. This CDR3 has 12 residues. Sequencing input: PBMCs. This clonotype was sampled from a man aged 60-69 years with head and neck cancer. V usage is TRBV29-1 and J usage is TRBJ2-7; no definite D call. CDR3 amino acids: CSVQVQLWEQYF. As DNA, the CDR3 is TGCAGCGTTCAGGTCCAATTATGGGAGCAGTACTTC.